This section outlines one TCR beta chain sequence together with its context. Its antigen is undetermined. Method: immunoSEQ multiplex PCR; TCRdb's copy keeps in-frame clones and lacks some. The data show 50,000 to 70,000 clones, 70% to 85% seen once. This entry belongs to a study of vaccination effects on CD4 cells after COVID-19. Study background: Peptides at around 9.9 ug/ml and IL-2 at 10 IU/ml were added to fewer than 2.5 million PBMC per well.

Germline V gives CDR1 SGHTA, CDR2 FQGTGA. V was pared by 6 bases and J by 0 bases, with 8 bases between. The CDR3 is made up of 13 amino acids. Researchers isolated CD4+ T cells once about eleven days of culture had elapsed. Two-dose vaccination with either BNT162b2 or mRNA-1273 was given to the participants. Material: CD4+ T cells from PBMCs cultured without peptide, obtained after COVID-19 vaccination. The sequence derives from a human donor who received a COVID-19 vaccine. The chain joins TRBV7-3 to TRBJ1-1, with unresolved D. The CDR3 DNA follows: TGTGCCAGCAGGATAAGTTTGAACACTGAAGCTTTCTTT. This codes for CASRISLNTEAFF. The complete variable domain, with remaining parts taken from reference TRBV7-3 and TRBJ1-1, reads GAGVSQTPSNKVTEKGKYVELRCDPISGHTALYWYRQSLGQGPEFLIYFQGTGAADDSGLPNDRFFAVRPEGSVSTLKIQRTERGDSAVYLCASRISLNTEAFFGQGTRLTVV.